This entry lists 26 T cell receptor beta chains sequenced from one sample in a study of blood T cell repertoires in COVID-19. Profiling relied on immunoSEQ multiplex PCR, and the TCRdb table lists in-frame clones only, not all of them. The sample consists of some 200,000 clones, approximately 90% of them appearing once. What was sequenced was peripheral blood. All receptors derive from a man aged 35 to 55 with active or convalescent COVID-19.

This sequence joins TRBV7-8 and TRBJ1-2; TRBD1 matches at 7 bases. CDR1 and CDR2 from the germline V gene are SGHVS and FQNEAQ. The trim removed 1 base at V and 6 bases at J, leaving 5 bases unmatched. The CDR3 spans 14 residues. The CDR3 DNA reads TGTGCCAGCAGCTTAGGCGACAGGGTGCATGGCTACACCTTC. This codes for CASSLGDRVHGYTF.

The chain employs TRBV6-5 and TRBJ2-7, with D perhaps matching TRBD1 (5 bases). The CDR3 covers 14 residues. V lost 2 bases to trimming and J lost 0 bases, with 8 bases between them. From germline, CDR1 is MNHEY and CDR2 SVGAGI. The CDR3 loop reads CASSYLTVSYEQYF. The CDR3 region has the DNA TGTGCCAGCAGTTACCTGACAGTCTCCTACGAGCAGTACTTC.

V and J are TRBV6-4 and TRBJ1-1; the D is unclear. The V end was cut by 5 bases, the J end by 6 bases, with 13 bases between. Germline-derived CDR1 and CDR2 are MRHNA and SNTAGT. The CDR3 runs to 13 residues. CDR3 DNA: TGTGCCAGCAGTAGACACCAAGATTCTGAAGCTTTCTTT. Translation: CASSRHQDSEAFF.

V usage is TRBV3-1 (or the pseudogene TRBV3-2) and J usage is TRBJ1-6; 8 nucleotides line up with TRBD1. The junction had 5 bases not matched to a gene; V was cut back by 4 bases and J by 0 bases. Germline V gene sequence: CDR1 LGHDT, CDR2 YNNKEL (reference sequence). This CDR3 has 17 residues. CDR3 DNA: TGTGCCAGCAGCCTCCGACAGGGGAGCTCCTATAATTCACCCCTCCACTTT. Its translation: CASSLRQGSSYNSPLHF.

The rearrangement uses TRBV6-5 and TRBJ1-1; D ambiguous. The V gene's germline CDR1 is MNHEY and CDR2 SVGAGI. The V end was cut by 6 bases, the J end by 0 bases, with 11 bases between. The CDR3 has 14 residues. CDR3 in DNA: TGTGCCAGCAGGTACGGGGAGTTGAACACTGAAGCTTTCTTT. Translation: CASRYGELNTEAFF.

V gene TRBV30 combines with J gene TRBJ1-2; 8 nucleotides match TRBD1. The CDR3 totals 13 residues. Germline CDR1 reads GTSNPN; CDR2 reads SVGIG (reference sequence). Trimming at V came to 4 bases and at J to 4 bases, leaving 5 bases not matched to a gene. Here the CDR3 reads CAWKTGAIYGYTF. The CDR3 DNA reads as TGTGCCTGGAAGACAGGGGCGATCTATGGCTACACCTTC.

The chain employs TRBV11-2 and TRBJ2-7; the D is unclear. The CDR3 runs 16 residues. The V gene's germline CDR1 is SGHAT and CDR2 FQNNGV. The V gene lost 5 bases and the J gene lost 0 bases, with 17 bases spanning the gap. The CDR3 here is CASSPSGQINSYEQYF. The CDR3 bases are TGTGCCAGCAGCCCCTCGGGTCAGATTAACTCCTACGAGCAGTACTTC.

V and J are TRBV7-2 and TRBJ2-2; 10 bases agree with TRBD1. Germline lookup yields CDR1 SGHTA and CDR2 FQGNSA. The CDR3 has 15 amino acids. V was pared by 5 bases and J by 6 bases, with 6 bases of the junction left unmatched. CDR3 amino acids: CASSTRTGGSGELFF. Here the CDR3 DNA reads TGTGCCAGCAGCACCCGGACAGGGGGATCCGGGGAGCTGTTTTTT.

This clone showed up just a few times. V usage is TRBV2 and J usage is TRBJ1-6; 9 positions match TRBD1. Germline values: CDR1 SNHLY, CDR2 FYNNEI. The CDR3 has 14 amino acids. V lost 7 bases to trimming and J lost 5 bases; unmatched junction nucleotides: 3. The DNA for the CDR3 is TGTGCCAGCACCGGGACAGGGAATAATTCACCCCTCCACTTT. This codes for CASTGTGNNSPLHF.

DNA of the CDR3: TGTGCCAGCAGCGTAGTTACTAGCGGGAGTTTGGGTCCAGATACGCAGTATTTT. Translation: CASSVVTSGSLGPDTQYF. The chain recombines TRBV9 with TRBJ2-3; 11 bases map to TRBD2. This CDR3 comprises 18 residues. Germline V gene data show CDR1 as SGDLS and CDR2 as YYNGEE. V shed 0 bases and J 4 bases; nucleotides not matched to a gene: 10.

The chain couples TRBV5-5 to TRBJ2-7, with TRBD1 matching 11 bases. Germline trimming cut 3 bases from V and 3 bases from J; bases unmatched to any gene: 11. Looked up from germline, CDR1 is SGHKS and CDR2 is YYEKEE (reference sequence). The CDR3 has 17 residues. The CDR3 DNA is TGTGCCAGCAGCTCGACCCCCGGGACAGGGGGTTACTACGAGCAGTACTTC. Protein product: CASSSTPGTGGYYEQYF.

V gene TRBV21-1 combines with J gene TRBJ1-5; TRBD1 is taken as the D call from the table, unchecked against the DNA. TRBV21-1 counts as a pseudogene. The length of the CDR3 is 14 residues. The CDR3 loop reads CASSTPGSNQPQHF. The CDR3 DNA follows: TGTGCCAGCAGCACCCCAGGTAGCAATCAGCCCCAGCATTTT.

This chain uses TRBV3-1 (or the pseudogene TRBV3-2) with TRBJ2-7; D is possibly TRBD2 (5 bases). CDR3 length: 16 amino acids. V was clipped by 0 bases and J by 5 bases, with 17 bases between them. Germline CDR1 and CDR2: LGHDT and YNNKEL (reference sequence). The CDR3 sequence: CASSQDRTGTGDEQYF. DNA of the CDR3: TGTGCCAGCAGCCAAGATAGAACGGGAACGGGCGACGAGCAGTACTTC.

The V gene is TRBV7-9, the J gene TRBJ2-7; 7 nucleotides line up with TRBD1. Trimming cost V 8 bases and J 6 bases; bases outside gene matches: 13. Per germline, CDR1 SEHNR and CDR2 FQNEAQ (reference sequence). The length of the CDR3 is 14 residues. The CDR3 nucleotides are TGTGCCAGCGGTATGGTAGACAGGGCGTTCGAGCAGTACTTC. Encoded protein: CASGMVDRAFEQYF.

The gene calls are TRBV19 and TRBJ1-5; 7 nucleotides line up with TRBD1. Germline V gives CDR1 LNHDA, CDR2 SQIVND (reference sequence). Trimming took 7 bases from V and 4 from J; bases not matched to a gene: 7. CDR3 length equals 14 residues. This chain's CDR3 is CASTLDRANQPQHF. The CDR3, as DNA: TGTGCCAGTACCCTAGACAGGGCAAATCAGCCCCAGCATTTT.

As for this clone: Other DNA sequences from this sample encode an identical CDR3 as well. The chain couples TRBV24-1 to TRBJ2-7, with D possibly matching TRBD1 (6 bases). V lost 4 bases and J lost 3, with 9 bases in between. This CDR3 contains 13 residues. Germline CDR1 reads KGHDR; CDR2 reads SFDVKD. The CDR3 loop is CATSDPDSYEQYF. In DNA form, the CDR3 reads TGTGCCACCAGTGACCCGGACAGCTACGAGCAGTACTTC.

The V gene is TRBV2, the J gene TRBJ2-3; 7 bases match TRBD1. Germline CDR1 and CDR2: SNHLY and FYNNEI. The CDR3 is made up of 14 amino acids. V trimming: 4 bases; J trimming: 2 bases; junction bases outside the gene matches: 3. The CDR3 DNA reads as TGTGCCAGCAGTGGTGGACAGGTCACAGATACGCAGTATTTT. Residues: CASSGGQVTDTQYF.

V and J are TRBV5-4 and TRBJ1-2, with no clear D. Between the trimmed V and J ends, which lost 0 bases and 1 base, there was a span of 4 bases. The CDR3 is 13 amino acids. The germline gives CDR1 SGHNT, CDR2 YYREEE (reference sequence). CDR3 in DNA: TGTGCCAGCAGCTTGGTATTTAACTATGGCTACACCTTC. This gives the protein CASSLVFNYGYTF. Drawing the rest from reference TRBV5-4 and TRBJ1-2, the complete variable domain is ETGVTQSPTHLIKTRGQQVTLRCSSQSGHNTVSWYQQALGQGPQFIFQYYREEENGRGNFPPRFSGLQFPNYSSELNVNALELDDSALYLCASSLVFNYGYTFGSGTRLTVV.

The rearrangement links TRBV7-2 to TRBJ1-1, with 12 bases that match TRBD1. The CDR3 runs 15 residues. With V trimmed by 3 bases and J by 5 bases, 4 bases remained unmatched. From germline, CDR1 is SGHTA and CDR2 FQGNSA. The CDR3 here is CASSLGQGAHTEAFF. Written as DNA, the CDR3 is TGTGCCAGCAGCTTGGGACAGGGGGCGCATACTGAAGCTTTCTTT.

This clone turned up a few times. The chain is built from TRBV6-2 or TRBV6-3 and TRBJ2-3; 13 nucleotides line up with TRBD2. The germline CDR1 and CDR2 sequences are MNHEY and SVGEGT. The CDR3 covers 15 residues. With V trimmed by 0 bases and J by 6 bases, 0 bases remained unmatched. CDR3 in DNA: TGTGCCAGCAGTTACTCGGGACTAGCGGGGGATACGCAGTATTTT. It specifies CASSYSGLAGDTQYF.

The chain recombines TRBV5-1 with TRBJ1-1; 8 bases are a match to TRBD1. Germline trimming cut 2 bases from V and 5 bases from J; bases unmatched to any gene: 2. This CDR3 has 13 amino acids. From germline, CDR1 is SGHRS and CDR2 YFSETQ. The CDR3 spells CASSFRGLTEAFF. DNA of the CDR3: TGCGCCAGCAGCTTCAGGGGGCTTACTGAAGCTTTCTTT.

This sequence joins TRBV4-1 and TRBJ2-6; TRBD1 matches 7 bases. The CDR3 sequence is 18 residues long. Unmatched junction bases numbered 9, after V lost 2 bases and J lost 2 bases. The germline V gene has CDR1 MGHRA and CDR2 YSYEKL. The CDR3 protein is CASSQPGTDLTGANVLTF. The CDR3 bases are TGCGCCAGCAGCCAACCCGGGACAGATTTAACTGGGGCCAACGTCCTGACTTTC.

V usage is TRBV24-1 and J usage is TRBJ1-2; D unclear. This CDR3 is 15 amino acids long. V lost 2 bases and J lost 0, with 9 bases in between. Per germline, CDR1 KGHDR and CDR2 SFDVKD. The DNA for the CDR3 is TGTGCCACCAGTGATTCAGGCAGAGCTAACTATGGCTACACCTTC. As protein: CATSDSGRANYGYTF.

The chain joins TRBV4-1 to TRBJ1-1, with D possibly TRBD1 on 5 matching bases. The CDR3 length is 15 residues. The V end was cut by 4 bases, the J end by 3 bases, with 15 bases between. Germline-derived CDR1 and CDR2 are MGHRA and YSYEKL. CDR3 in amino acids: CASSPPWGDYTEAFF. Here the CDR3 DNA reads TGCGCCAGCAGCCCCCCCTGGGGGGATTACACTGAAGCTTTCTTT.

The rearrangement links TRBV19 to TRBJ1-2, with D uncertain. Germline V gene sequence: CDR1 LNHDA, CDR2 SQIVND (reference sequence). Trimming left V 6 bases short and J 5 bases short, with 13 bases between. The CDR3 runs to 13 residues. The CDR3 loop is CASRMQDNYGYTF. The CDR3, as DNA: TGTGCCAGTAGGATGCAAGACAATTATGGCTACACCTTC.

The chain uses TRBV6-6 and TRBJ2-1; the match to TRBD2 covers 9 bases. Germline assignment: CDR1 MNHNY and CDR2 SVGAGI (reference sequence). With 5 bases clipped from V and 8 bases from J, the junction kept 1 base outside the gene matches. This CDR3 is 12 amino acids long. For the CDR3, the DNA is TGTGCCAGCAGTGGCGGGGGGGATGAGCAGTTCTTC. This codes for CASSGGGDEQFF.